A single sample gave rise to the 4 T cell receptor beta chains below, sequenced in a study of T cell changes during pregnancy in multiple sclerosis. The method was immunoSEQ multiplex PCR; TCRdb's version includes in-frame clones alone and lacks a portion of them. Counted here are approximately 45,000 clones, around four fifths occurring once; the ten biggest clones make up 0.6% to 0.8%. The sample was CD4+ T cells from peripheral blood mononuclear cells, taken before pregnancy. These TCRs come from a female donor with multiple sclerosis, enrolled in a pregnancy study.

The CDR3 sequence is CASSPGGGLGNTIYF. The CDR3 nucleotides are TGTGCCAGCAGCCCCGGCGGAGGTCTTGGAAACACCATATATTTT. V gene TRBV6-6 combines with J gene TRBJ1-3; D gene ambiguous. The CDR3 extends over 15 amino acids. The germline V gene has CDR1 MNHNY and CDR2 SVGAGI (reference sequence). Trimming cost V 6 bases and J 3 bases, with 15 bases left between them.

This chain connects TRBV30 to TRBJ2-1; 14 nucleotides match TRBD2. V dropped 2 bases and J dropped 13; count of bases not matched to a gene: 4. Per the germline V gene, CDR1 is GTSNPN and CDR2 is SVGIG (reference sequence). The CDR3 loop spans 13 amino acids. CDR3 protein: CAWSPGTSGRQFF. In DNA form, the CDR3 reads TGTGCCTGGAGTCCCGGGACTAGCGGGAGACAGTTCTTC.

The chain links TRBV7-9 to TRBJ2-7, with 7 bases fitting TRBD2. Trimming cost V 5 bases and J 2 bases; bases outside gene matches: 9. CDR3 length: 15 amino acids. The germline V gene has CDR1 SEHNR and CDR2 FQNEAQ (reference sequence). The CDR3, as DNA: TGTGCCAGCAGCCGCGAGGAAGCGGGGACCTACGAGCAGTACTTC. This codes for CASSREEAGTYEQYF. The whole variable domain, remainder taken from reference TRBV7-9 and TRBJ2-7, is DTGVSQNPRHKITKRGQNVTFRCDPISEHNRLYWYRQTLGQGPEFLTYFQNEAQLEKSRLLSDRFSAERPKGSFSTLEIQRTEQGDSAMYLCASSREEAGTYEQYFGPGTRLTVT.

This chain joins TRBV7-9 and TRBJ2-1; 8 nucleotides agree with TRBD2. The CDR3 sequence is 16 residues long. Germline values: CDR1 SEHNR, CDR2 FQNEAQ (reference sequence). With 0 bases clipped from V and 8 bases from J, the junction kept 9 bases outside the gene matches. The CDR3 region has the DNA TGTGCCAGCAGCTTAGCGTCGGGGGGGAGGGCCGATGAGCAGTTCTTC. It yields the protein CASSLASGGRADEQFF.